A single T cell receptor beta chain is shown here with its context. Its antigen is not known. This entry is derived from a study of shared clonotypes between healthy human individuals. General study findings and limits: The study found lower generation probabilities in non-shared clonotypes than in those shared by all four donors.

Evenly divided among several immunoSEQ plates was the genomic DNA of each subset. Assay: immunoSEQ multiplex PCR; the TCRdb copy retains only in-frame clones and omits some. The sample shows about 1.5 million clones, approximately 97% of them seen only once. The germline gives CDR1 SGHNT, CDR2 YYREEE (reference sequence). This CDR3 is built from 15 residues. CD45RA-negative memory and CD45RA+ naive subsets were split from the CD4+ cells. The chain recombines TRBV5-4 with TRBJ2-5; 10 bases are a match to TRBD2. The J call may be faulty, since TRBJ2-7 better matches the DNA end. The TCR originated in a man aged 25 to 40 in good health. What was sequenced was naive CD4+ T cells sorted from blood. Noted subset: CD45RA+ positively selected. The CDR3 DNA follows: TGTGCCAGCAGCTCCGGGACTAGCGTTACCTACGAGCAGTACTTC. It is translated as CASSSGTSVTYEQYF.